Shown below are 15 T cell receptor beta chains from a single sample sequenced in a study of T-cell reconstitution after alpha-beta-depleted transplantation in children. As it was prepared, the TCRbeta library received unique molecular identifiers. Using its own MiXCR run on the PCR reads, TCRdb lists one record per CDR3 protein. In the table there are 440,000 or so distinct CDR3 sequences, about 40% of which are singletons. Sequenced here: PBMCs, sampled before TCRalphabeta/CD19-depleted stem cell transplant. Receptors were obtained from a girl aged 2 to 9 with aplastic anemia, due to receive a stem cell transplant.

This clonotype was seen more than once but under ten times. The V and J genes are TRBV7-1 and TRBJ2-7; 15 positions match TRBD2. TRBV7-1 is recorded as an ORF, its role being uncertain. The CDR3 is 17 amino acids. With 5 bases clipped from V and 4 bases from J, the junction kept 9 bases outside the gene matches. In DNA form, the CDR3 reads TGTGCCAGCAGCGCCGGACTAGCGGGAGGGCCAAGGTACGAGCAGTACTTC. Translation: CASSAGLAGGPRYEQYF.

This clonotype was detected only once. Germline is not matched at one junction end, which may reflect a read error. J is TRBJ2-1 and V is TRBV19; 8 nucleotides agree with TRBD1. The CDR3 totals 14 residues. CDR1 is LNHDA, CDR2 SQIVND, per germline (reference sequence). The CDR3 loop is CACSMTGVRGEQFF. The CDR3 DNA reads TGTGCCTGTAGTATGACAGGGGTTCGGGGTGAGCAGTTCTTC.

This clonotype was detected ten times or more. V gene TRBV20-1 combines with J gene TRBJ1-1; TRBD1 is a possible D gene (6 bases). The germline V and J ends were trimmed by 5 bases and 4 bases, with 11 bases remaining between them. The length of the CDR3 is 12 residues. CDR1 is DFQATT and CDR2 is SNEGSKA in the germline V gene (reference sequence). The CDR3 bases are TGCAGTGCTGGGAGGGGGGGCACTGAAGCTTTCTTT. This gives the protein CSAGRGGTEAFF.

The table lists this clonotype with a few counts. The rearrangement links TRBV13 to TRBJ1-2; tentatively, D is TRBD1 (6 bases). The CDR3 loop spans 17 amino acids. Germline V gives CDR1 PRHDT, CDR2 FYEKMQ (reference sequence). Trimming cost V 3 bases and J 0 bases, with 17 bases left between them. CDR3 coding DNA: TGTGCCAGCAGCTTTTTTGGTAGGACAGCTACTAACTATGGCTACACCTTC. It codes for CASSFFGRTATNYGYTF.

The V and J genes are TRBV20-1 and TRBJ2-1; 8 bases are a match to TRBD2. Germline trimming cut 0 bases from V and 4 bases from J; bases unmatched to any gene: 5. The germline CDR1 and CDR2 sequences are DFQATT and SNEGSKA (reference sequence). The CDR3 is 15 amino acids. The chain's CDR3 is CSARDTQREYNEQFF. CDR3 nucleotide sequence: TGCAGTGCTAGAGACACCCAGCGGGAGTACAATGAGCAGTTCTTC.

The CDR3 loop is CSAWGQASGWERDTQYF. The CDR3 DNA follows: TGCAGTGCTTGGGGCCAGGCTAGCGGGTGGGAAAGGGATACGCAGTATTTT. V and J are TRBV20-1 and TRBJ2-3, with 8 bases identical to TRBD2. CDR1 is DFQATT and CDR2 is SNEGSKA in the germline V gene (reference sequence). The CDR3 extends over 17 amino acids. Trimming cost V 5 bases and J 6 bases; bases outside gene matches: 19.

On this clonotype: The junction differs from germline at one of its ends, possibly a read error. This chain joins TRBV5-1 and TRBJ2-1; 8 bases are shared with TRBD2. Germline CDR1 and CDR2: SGHRS and YFSETQ. The CDR3 loop spans 14 amino acids. The CDR3 nucleotides are TGCGCCAGCACCCGGACTAGCTCCCACAATGAGCAGTTCTTC. It is translated as CASTRTSSHNEQFF.

This chain uses TRBV29-1 with TRBJ2-7, with TRBD1 matching over 8 bases. Germline assignment: CDR1 SQVTM and CDR2 ANQGSEA. V trimming: 4 bases; J trimming: 2 bases; junction bases outside the gene matches: 7. CDR3 size: 14 residues. The CDR3 DNA is TGCAGCGTTGTTTTGGACAGGGCCACCTACGAGCAGTACTTC. Amino acid sequence: CSVVLDRATYEQYF.

This chain connects TRBV7-2 to TRBJ2-7; D is unresolved. The CDR3 has 12 residues. CDR1 is SGHTA and CDR2 is FQGNSA in the germline V gene. Trimming took off 5 bases at V and 0 bases at J, with 5 bases between the two ends. For the CDR3, the DNA is TGTGCCAGCAGCGAGAGCTCCTACGAGCAGTACTTC. Protein sequence: CASSESSYEQYF.

This clonotype was recorded many times. The chain joins TRBV4-2 to TRBJ2-7; D gene ambiguous. V was trimmed by 1 base and J by 4 bases, leaving 11 bases between them. Germline CDR1 is LGHNA and CDR2 is YNFKEQ. CDR3 size: 14 residues. The CDR3 protein is CASSQVGSGYEQYF. CDR3 DNA: TGTGCCAGCAGCCAAGTAGGGTCCGGGTACGAGCAGTACTTC.

This clonotype was counted a single time. The chain is built from TRBV20-1 and TRBJ2-1, with TRBD1 identical over 8 bases. Germline V lookup: CDR1 DFQATT, CDR2 SNEGSKA (reference sequence). The CDR3 spans 14 residues. With V trimmed by 5 bases and J by 0 bases, 3 bases remained unmatched. The DNA of the CDR3 is TGCAGTGCTTGGACAGGGAGCTCCTACAATGAGCAGTTCTTC. Protein product: CSAWTGSSYNEQFF.

This clonotype showed up many times. The CDR3 spells CASRGEGGSSYEQYF. In DNA form, the CDR3 reads TGTGCCAGCAGAGGGGAGGGAGGGAGCTCCTACGAGCAGTACTTC. This chain links TRBV7-9 with TRBJ2-7; 7 nucleotides match TRBD2. The CDR3 has 15 residues. J was trimmed by 0 bases and V by 6 bases; bases with no gene match: 8. CDR1 and CDR2 from the germline V gene are SEHNR and FQNEAQ (reference sequence).

The chain joins TRBV7-8 to TRBJ1-2, with D unclear. This CDR3 has 15 residues. Between the trimmed V and J ends, which lost 8 bases and 4 bases, there was a span of 20 bases. Germline CDR1 reads SGHVS; CDR2 reads FQNEAQ. For the CDR3, the DNA is TGTGCCAGCTCCATCCCCGGTCCGGAGGGCTATGGCTACACCTTC. Its translation is CASSIPGPEGYGYTF.

V usage is TRBV5-1 and J usage is TRBJ1-2; the D is unclear. The ends were cut back, 4 bases at V and 4 bases at J, with 14 bases in the middle. Per germline, CDR1 SGHRS and CDR2 YFSETQ. This CDR3 has 14 residues. The chain's CDR3 is CASSPIPGPYGYTF. Here the CDR3 DNA reads TGCGCCAGCAGCCCAATACCCGGGCCCTATGGCTACACCTTC.

This clonotype was counted ten times or more. The chain couples TRBV12-3 or TRBV12-4 to TRBJ2-3, with D unresolved. The ends were cut back, 7 bases at V and 0 bases at J, with 8 bases in the middle. This CDR3 region has 13 residues. CDR3 loop: CASTLRSTDTQYF. The CDR3 DNA sequence: TGTGCCAGCACCTTGAGGAGCACAGATACGCAGTATTTT.